This is a list of T cell receptor beta chains from one sample in a study of beta chain features in type 1 diabetes. Using immunoSEQ multiplex PCR, the repertoire was profiled, and TCRdb retains in-frame clones only, with some absent. The sample holds over 600,000 clones, roughly 12% seen once. The sequenced sample consisted of naive CD4+ T cells from blood. Receptor source: a man between 25 and 39 years old with type 1 diabetes. Both conserved end residues are part of each CDR3. Fields, in order: CDR3 DNA, CDR3 protein, J gene, D gene, clone size, V gene. A D gene is named only where the DNA matches it firmly. Clone sizes are given selectively: once, few, many, or a class where the clone is expanded.

TGCGCCAGCAGCCCCCAGGGAGGGGGCAATCAGCCCCAGCATTTT,CASSPQGGGNQPQHF,TRBJ1-5,.,.,TRBV4-3
TGCGCCAGCAGCTTTGAGGGACCAGGCTACGAGCAGTACTTC,CASSFEGPGYEQYF,TRBJ2-7,.,.,TRBV5-1
TGCGCCAGCAGCTTGGCCGAAGGGGATAGAAAAAACATTCAGTACTTC,CASSLAEGDRKNIQYF,TRBJ2-4,.,.,TRBV5-1
TGTGCCAGCAGGGATGGAAACACCATATATTTT,CASRDGNTIYF,TRBJ1-3,.,few,TRBV6-5
TGTGCCAGTACCTCACAGGGCTCTGGGGCCAACGTCCTGACTTTC,CASTSQGSGANVLTF,TRBJ2-6,.,few,TRBV19
TGTGCCAGCAGCTCACCTAGCGATCGCGGTGATACAGATACGCAGTATTTT,CASSSPSDRGDTDTQYF,TRBJ2-3,.,few,TRBV7-9
TGCAGCGTTGCGGTGGTGTACCAAGAGACCCAGTACTTC,CSVAVVYQETQYF,TRBJ2-5,.,few,TRBV29-1
TGTGCCAGCTCACCATGGGGTGGGGCGCGGGGCACAGATACGCAGTATTTT,CASSPWGGARGTDTQYF,TRBJ2-3,.,few,TRBV18
TGCGCCAGCAGCCGCGGGACTAGCGGACAAGAGACCCAGTACTTC,CASSRGTSGQETQYF,TRBJ2-5,TRBD2,.,TRBV4-1
TGTGCCAGCAGCTGGGGACAGTATAGCAATCAGCCCCAGCATTTT,CASSWGQYSNQPQHF,TRBJ1-5,TRBD1,.,TRBV7-9
TGTGCCAGCAGCTTAGCCCGGGGCCCCTACGAGCAGTACTTC,CASSLARGPYEQYF,TRBJ2-7,.,few,TRBV7-2
TGTGCCAGCAGCTCACAGCAGACAGGGGCTTCAGGGTATGGCTACACCTTC,CASSSQQTGASGYGYTF,TRBJ1-2,TRBD1,few,TRBV13
TGTGCCAGCAGCAGGCGACAGGGGGTAGATGAAAAACTGTTTTTT,CASSRRQGVDEKLFF,TRBJ1-4,TRBD1,.,TRBV9
TGTGCCAGCTCACCTTCAGACAGTCTGTACACTGAAGCTTTCTTT,CASSPSDSLYTEAFF,TRBJ1-1,.,few,TRBV18
TGTGCCAGCAGCGTAGCTTTAGACAGTCAAGTTGGTAAAAACACTGAAGCTTTCTTT,CASSVALDSQVGKNTEAFF,TRBJ1-1,.,.,TRBV9
TGTGCCAGCATTCAGCAGGGGGTCGATGAGCAGTTCTTC,CASIQQGVDEQFF,TRBJ2-1,TRBD1,.,TRBV2
TGTGCCTGGAGTGTTTTTACAGGGGACGAAGCTAACTATGGCTACACCTTC,CAWSVFTGDEANYGYTF,TRBJ1-2,TRBD1,few,TRBV30
TGTGCCAGCAGCAGGGAGAGATACGAGCAGTACTTC,CASSRERYEQYF,TRBJ2-7,.,.,TRBV7-2
TGTGCCTGGAGTTCAGGACAGCATTCACCCCTCCACTTT,CAWSSGQHSPLHF,TRBJ1-6,.,.,TRBV30
TGTGCCAGCAGCTTAGAGAGGGATTCACCCCTCCACTTT,CASSLERDSPLHF,TRBJ1-6,.,few,TRBV7-2
TGCAGTGCTACGGACGGTGGCGGCTACACCTTC,CSATDGGGYTF,TRBJ1-2,.,.,TRBV20-1
TGTGCCAGCAGCGTGGAGGAGTACTACAATGAGCAGTTCTTC,CASSVEEYYNEQFF,TRBJ2-1,.,.,TRBV9
TGTGCCAGCAGCCCCTTTACGGGGGGGAGCACAGATACGCAGTATTTT,CASSPFTGGSTDTQYF,TRBJ2-3,TRBD2,few,TRBV28
TGTGCCAGCAGTTTAGACTACGAGCAGTACTTC,CASSLDYEQYF,TRBJ2-7,.,.,TRBV28
TGTGCCATCAGCCGACAGAAGTACCAAGAGACCCAGTACTTC,CAISRQKYQETQYF,TRBJ2-5,.,.,TRBV10-3
TGCGCCAGCAGCCAAGATTGGAATAGCTGGGAGACCCAGTACTTC,CASSQDWNSWETQYF,TRBJ2-5,.,.,TRBV4-3
TGTGCCAGCAGCCAAGACCCCAGCGGTTGGGTCATTCAGTACTTC,CASSQDPSGWVIQYF,TRBJ2-4,.,.,TRBV4-2
TGTGCCAGCAGTTTAACTCTCCCGGGGGGCTACACCTTC,CASSLTLPGGYTF,TRBJ1-2,.,.,TRBV28
TGTGCCAGCAGTTACACGACGACAGGGACGGAGACCCAGTACTTC,CASSYTTTGTETQYF,TRBJ2-5,TRBD1,few,TRBV6-5
TGTGCCAGCAGCCCTTGGGAAGAGACCCAGTACTTC,CASSPWEETQYF,TRBJ2-5,.,.,TRBV7-8
TGTGCCAGTAGTATTGGTGGAAGCAATCAGCCCCAGCATTTT,CASSIGGSNQPQHF,TRBJ1-5,.,few,TRBV19
TGTGCCAGCAGCGACAGGGGAGATAGCAATCAGCCCCAGCATTTT,CASSDRGDSNQPQHF,TRBJ1-5,TRBD1,.,TRBV9
TGTGCCATCAGGGGGACAGGACTCTCCTACGAGCAGTACTTC,CAIRGTGLSYEQYF,TRBJ2-7,TRBD1,.,TRBV10-3
TGTGCCAGCAGCTTATTTACTAGCGGGGTTAGCGGGGAGCTGTTTTTT,CASSLFTSGVSGELFF,TRBJ2-2,TRBD2,.,TRBV7-2
TGTGCCAGTAGGCGGTGGACAGGCCAAGAGACCCAGTACTTC,CASRRWTGQETQYF,TRBJ2-5,TRBD1,.,TRBV19
TGTGCCAGCAACATAGCGGGGGCGTCCTACAATGAGCAGTTCTTC,CASNIAGASYNEQFF,TRBJ2-1,TRBD2,.,TRBV5-4
TGTGCCAGCAGCTTCGACAGGGGGCGCGGCAATGAGCAGTTCTTC,CASSFDRGRGNEQFF,TRBJ2-1,TRBD1,few,TRBV7-2
TGTGCCAGCAGTAGCTCCCTAGCGGGGGGAGGAAATGAGCAGTTCTTC,CASSSSLAGGGNEQFF,TRBJ2-1,TRBD2,few,TRBV25-1
TGTGCCAGCAGATCGAGCTCTGGGGCCAACGTCCTGACTTTC,CASRSSSGANVLTF,TRBJ2-6,.,.,TRBV7-2
TGTGCCAGCACCACAGGGTTTCTCACCGGGGAGCTGTTTTTT,CASTTGFLTGELFF,TRBJ2-2,.,.,TRBV5-6
TGTGCCAGCAGCCGGACAGGGTATGGCTACACCTTC,CASSRTGYGYTF,TRBJ1-2,TRBD1,.,TRBV7-9
TGTGCCAGCAGCTTAGGTTGGGTAAACATTCAGTACTTC,CASSLGWVNIQYF,TRBJ2-4,.,.,TRBV11-2
TGTGCCAGCAGGCGGGGAGGCACCGGGGAGCTGTTTTTT,CASRRGGTGELFF,TRBJ2-2,.,.,TRBV4-2
TGTGCCAGCAGCAAAGAGGTGTACTTGGGCTACGAGCAGTACTTC,CASSKEVYLGYEQYF,TRBJ2-7,.,.,TRBV21-1
TGTGCCAGCAGTGAATCAGGGGCTGGAAACACCATATATTTT,CASSESGAGNTIYF,TRBJ1-3,.,.,TRBV25-1
TGTGCCAGCAGTCGCCGGGGACAGGGTACGAACTATGGCTACACCTTC,CASSRRGQGTNYGYTF,TRBJ1-2,TRBD1,.,TRBV11-1
TGTGCCAGCAGCTTAGTGGAGACACTGGAGACCCAGTACTTC,CASSLVETLETQYF,TRBJ2-5,.,few,TRBV7-2
TGTGCCAGCAGCACACCGGGGGAAAAACTGTTTTTT,CASSTPGEKLFF,TRBJ1-4,.,.,TRBV7-9
TGTGCCAGCAGCCCACACACAGGAGTACTAGCCAAAAACATTCAGTACTTC,CASSPHTGVLAKNIQYF,TRBJ2-4,.,few,TRBV13
TGCGCCAGCAGCCCAGGGGGTACGGAGGAGACCCAGTACTTC,CASSPGGTEETQYF,TRBJ2-5,TRBD1,few,TRBV4-1
TGCAGCGTTGGTGGGGGAGGCTATGGCTACACCTTC,CSVGGGGYGYTF,TRBJ1-2,.,few,TRBV29-1
TGTGCCACCAGCAGAGATCAGGACAGGGGGCTGTTTTTT,CATSRDQDRGLFF,TRBJ1-4,TRBD1,.,TRBV15
TGTGCCAGCAGCTTTACACGGAACACCGGGGAGCTGTTTTTT,CASSFTRNTGELFF,TRBJ2-2,.,few,TRBV7-2
TGTGCCAGCAGCTCCCAGATGAGCTCCTACAATGAGCAGTTCTTC,CASSSQMSSYNEQFF,TRBJ2-1,.,many,TRBV7-9